This is a list of T cell receptor beta chains from one sample in a study of T cells in Graves' hyperthyroidism and ophthalmopathy. TCRdb reanalysed the multiplex PCR reads using MiXCR and keeps one entry per CDR3 protein. This table has more than 550,000 distinct CDR3 sequences, roughly 46% appearing once. Sample: peripheral blood or thyroid tissue (not recorded which). These receptor sequences come from an adult man with Graves' disease, either hyperthyroidism or ophthalmopathy (not recorded which). CDR3s include the opening cysteine and the closing phenylalanine or tryptophan. D genes are given only for firm matches. Clone size appears in some rows only: once, few, many, or a class for an expanded clone.

CDR3 length: 15; clone size: many; V gene: TRBV7-9; D gene: TRBD1; J gene: TRBJ2-7; CDR3 protein: CASSAGTGRSYEQYF; CDR3 DNA: TGTGCCAGCAGCGCGGGGACAGGCCGATCCTACGAGCAGTACTTC
CDR3 length: 15; clone size: NA; V gene: TRBV5-4; D gene: TRBD1; J gene: TRBJ1-2; CDR3 protein: CASSYGTGETYGYTF; CDR3 DNA: TGTGCCAGCAGCTACGGGACAGGGGAAACCTATGGCTACACCTTC
CDR3 length: 17; clone size: NA; V gene: TRBV11-2; D gene: NA; J gene: TRBJ2-7; CDR3 protein: CASSLPPGPSPSYEQYF; CDR3 DNA: TGTGCCAGCAGTTTACCCCCGGGTCCGTCCCCTTCCTACGAGCAGTACTTC
CDR3 length: 13; clone size: many; V gene: TRBV7-9; D gene: NA; J gene: TRBJ1-4; CDR3 protein: CASSLGSSEKLFF; CDR3 DNA: TGTGCCAGCAGCTTGGGCTCGAGTGAAAAACTGTTTTTT
CDR3 length: 19; clone size: NA; V gene: TRBV7-3; D gene: TRBD1; J gene: TRBJ1-2; CDR3 protein: CASSIAGRGPPRLTFGYTF; CDR3 DNA: TGTGCCAGTAGTATAGCGGGCAGGGGGCCGCCACGGCTAACTTTTGGCTACACCTTC
CDR3 length: 18; clone size: NA; V gene: TRBV7-1; D gene: TRBD2; J gene: TRBJ2-5; CDR3 protein: CASSSGLAGETARETQYF; CDR3 DNA: TGTGCCAGCAGCTCGGGACTAGCGGGAGAAACAGCGCGGGAGACCCAGTACTTC
CDR3 length: 15; clone size: NA; V gene: TRBV6-2/TRBV6-3; D gene: NA; J gene: TRBJ2-2; CDR3 protein: CASSYEQGDTGELFF; CDR3 DNA: TGTGCCAGCAGTTACGAGCAGGGAGACACCGGGGAGCTGTTTTTT
CDR3 length: 14; clone size: few; V gene: TRBV9; D gene: NA; J gene: TRBJ1-1; CDR3 protein: CASSPEPRGTEAFF; CDR3 DNA: TGTGCCAGCAGCCCGGAGCCCCGGGGCACTGAAGCTTTCTTT
CDR3 length: 14; clone size: many; V gene: TRBV20-1; D gene: NA; J gene: TRBJ1-1; CDR3 protein: CSARGGGLNTEAFF; CDR3 DNA: TGCAGTGCTAGAGGTGGGGGCCTGAACACTGAAGCTTTCTTT
CDR3 length: 16; clone size: NA; V gene: TRBV7-4; D gene: NA; J gene: TRBJ1-5; CDR3 protein: CASSFEGGDSNQPQHF; CDR3 DNA: TGTGCCAGCAGCTTTGAGGGAGGGGACAGCAATCAGCCCCAGCATTTT
CDR3 length: 15; clone size: few; V gene: TRBV7-8; D gene: NA; J gene: TRBJ2-7; CDR3 protein: CASSLAWGSPYEQYF; CDR3 DNA: TGTGCCAGCAGCTTAGCATGGGGGAGCCCGTACGAGCAGTACTTC
CDR3 length: 15; clone size: few; V gene: TRBV19; D gene: TRBD1; J gene: TRBJ1-5; CDR3 protein: CASRPETGTRSPQHF; CDR3 DNA: TGTGCCAGTAGACCAGAGACAGGGACAAGAAGTCCCCAGCATTTT
CDR3 length: 15; clone size: many; V gene: TRBV5-1; D gene: NA; J gene: TRBJ2-5; CDR3 protein: CASSLGGGRQETQYF; CDR3 DNA: TGCGCCAGCAGCTTAGGAGGGGGCAGACAAGAGACCCAGTACTTC
CDR3 length: 14; clone size: many; V gene: TRBV2; D gene: TRBD1; J gene: TRBJ1-5; CDR3 protein: CASSDRQGTQPQHF; CDR3 DNA: TGTGCCAGCAGTGATCGACAGGGCACTCAGCCCCAGCATTTT
CDR3 length: 14; clone size: NA; V gene: TRBV15; D gene: NA; J gene: TRBJ1-2; CDR3 protein: CATTKETANYGYTF; CDR3 DNA: TGTGCCACCACCAAGGAGACAGCTAACTATGGCTACACCTTC
CDR3 length: 15; clone size: many; V gene: TRBV7-2; D gene: NA; J gene: TRBJ1-6; CDR3 protein: CASTRPGEMNSPLHF; CDR3 DNA: TGTGCCAGCACCCGCCCCGGGGAGATGAATTCACCCCTCCACTTT
CDR3 length: 15; clone size: NA; V gene: TRBV5-1; D gene: NA; J gene: TRBJ2-7; CDR3 protein: CASSLTRAAPYEQYF; CDR3 DNA: TGCGCCAGCAGCTTGACCCGGGCGGCGCCCTACGAGCAGTACTTC
CDR3 length: 11; clone size: many; V gene: TRBV12-3/TRBV12-4; D gene: NA; J gene: TRBJ1-2; CDR3 protein: CASSNSYGYTF; CDR3 DNA: TGTGCCAGCAGCAATTCCTATGGCTACACCTTC
CDR3 length: 15; clone size: NA; V gene: TRBV12-3/TRBV12-4; D gene: NA; J gene: TRBJ1-6; CDR3 protein: CASRARTPYNSPLHF; CDR3 DNA: TGTGCCAGCAGGGCTCGGACACCGTATAATTCACCCCTCCACTTT
CDR3 length: 13; clone size: NA; V gene: TRBV6-5; D gene: NA; J gene: TRBJ1-6; CDR3 protein: CASSTDPNSPLHF; CDR3 DNA: TGTGCCAGCAGTACCGACCCAAATTCACCCCTCCACTTT
CDR3 length: 15; clone size: many; V gene: TRBV2; D gene: TRBD1; J gene: TRBJ1-4; CDR3 protein: CASIKDRDHAEKLFF; CDR3 DNA: TGTGCCAGCATTAAGGACAGGGATCATGCGGAAAAACTGTTTTTT
CDR3 length: 14; clone size: many; V gene: TRBV10-2; D gene: NA; J gene: TRBJ1-2; CDR3 protein: CASSDPWGADGYTF; CDR3 DNA: TGCGCCAGCAGTGACCCATGGGGGGCTGATGGCTACACCTTC
CDR3 length: 13; clone size: NA; V gene: TRBV10-3; D gene: NA; J gene: TRBJ1-2; CDR3 protein: CAISDRSGAGYTF; CDR3 DNA: TGTGCCATCAGTGATCGGTCAGGGGCCGGCTACACCTTC
CDR3 length: 17; clone size: many; V gene: TRBV7-2; D gene: TRBD2; J gene: TRBJ2-5; CDR3 protein: CASSPGLAGGLGETQYF; CDR3 DNA: TGTGCCAGCAGCCCTGGACTAGCGGGAGGCTTAGGAGAGACCCAGTACTTC
CDR3 length: 15; clone size: NA; V gene: TRBV2; D gene: NA; J gene: TRBJ1-5; CDR3 protein: CASSEQQTSNQPQHF; CDR3 DNA: TGTGCCAGCAGTGAACAGCAGACAAGCAATCAGCCCCAGCATTTT
CDR3 length: 13; clone size: few; V gene: TRBV5-1; D gene: NA; J gene: TRBJ1-1; CDR3 protein: CASSPSGAGEAFF; CDR3 DNA: TGCGCCAGCAGCCCGAGTGGCGCGGGTGAAGCTTTCTTT
CDR3 length: 14; clone size: many; V gene: TRBV10-1; D gene: NA; J gene: TRBJ1-4; CDR3 protein: CASSDRLSDEKLFF; CDR3 DNA: TGCGCCAGCAGTGATCGGCTGAGTGATGAAAAACTGTTTTTT
CDR3 length: 15; clone size: NA; V gene: TRBV6-1; D gene: TRBD1; J gene: TRBJ1-2; CDR3 protein: CASSTADREIAGYTF; CDR3 DNA: TGTGCCAGCAGTACCGCAGACAGGGAAATAGCTGGCTACACCTTC
CDR3 length: 13; clone size: many; V gene: TRBV7-9; D gene: NA; J gene: TRBJ1-1; CDR3 protein: CASSLAVTTEAFF; CDR3 DNA: TGTGCCAGCAGCTTAGCGGTGACCACTGAAGCTTTCTTT
CDR3 length: 13; clone size: NA; V gene: TRBV9; D gene: TRBD1; J gene: TRBJ1-1; CDR3 protein: CASSGGQGAGAFF; CDR3 DNA: TGTGCCAGCAGCGGAGGACAGGGGGCAGGAGCTTTCTTT
CDR3 length: 13; clone size: many; V gene: TRBV9; D gene: NA; J gene: TRBJ1-4; CDR3 protein: CASSVVPSEKLFF; CDR3 DNA: TGTGCCAGCAGCGTAGTCCCGTCGGAAAAACTGTTTTTT
CDR3 length: 16; clone size: many; V gene: TRBV7-7; D gene: NA; J gene: TRBJ2-6; CDR3 protein: CASSPGRISGANVLTF; CDR3 DNA: TGTGCTAGCAGCCCCGGACGGATCTCTGGGGCCAACGTCCTGACTTTC
CDR3 length: 14; clone size: NA; V gene: TRBV4-1; D gene: NA; J gene: TRBJ1-5; CDR3 protein: CASSQDWGFQPQHF; CDR3 DNA: TGTGCCAGCAGCCAAGATTGGGGATTTCAGCCCCAGCATTTT
CDR3 length: 14; clone size: NA; V gene: TRBV20-1; D gene: NA; J gene: TRBJ2-7; CDR3 protein: CSASDNTGYHEQYF; CDR3 DNA: TGCAGTGCTAGCGACAACACAGGGTACCACGAGCAGTACTTC
CDR3 length: 11; clone size: few; V gene: TRBV20-1; D gene: NA; J gene: TRBJ1-5; CDR3 protein: CSAPNRAVQHF; CDR3 DNA: TGCAGTGCTCCAAATCGGGCCGTCCAGCATTTT
CDR3 length: 14; clone size: NA; V gene: TRBV2; D gene: NA; J gene: TRBJ1-6; CDR3 protein: CASSLGGTNSPPHF; CDR3 DNA: TGTGCCAGCAGCTTGGGGGGGACGAATTCACCCCCCCACTTT
CDR3 length: 15; clone size: many; V gene: TRBV7-9; D gene: NA; J gene: TRBJ2-7; CDR3 protein: CASSLSGWSSYEQYF; CDR3 DNA: TGTGCCAGCAGTCTATCGGGGTGGAGCTCCTACGAGCAGTACTTC
CDR3 length: 10; clone size: many; V gene: TRBV29-1; D gene: NA; J gene: TRBJ1-1; CDR3 protein: CSVVPREAFF; CDR3 DNA: TGCAGCGTTGTTCCCCGGGAAGCTTTCTTT
CDR3 length: 14; clone size: NA; V gene: TRBV15; D gene: NA; J gene: TRBJ1-4; CDR3 protein: CATSRDRGVGKLFF; CDR3 DNA: TGTGCCACCAGCAGAGACAGGGGTGTAGGGAAACTGTTTTTT
CDR3 length: 16; clone size: NA; V gene: TRBV5-1; D gene: NA; J gene: TRBJ2-2; CDR3 protein: CASSLLRPAETGELFF; CDR3 DNA: TGCGCCAGCAGCTTGTTGCGGCCTGCGGAAACCGGGGAGCTGTTTTTT
CDR3 length: 14; clone size: many; V gene: TRBV10-3; D gene: TRBD2; J gene: TRBJ2-5; CDR3 protein: CAASSGGPQETQYF; CDR3 DNA: TGTGCCGCCTCTAGCGGGGGGCCCCAAGAGACCCAGTACTTC
CDR3 length: 13; clone size: NA; V gene: TRBV5-4; D gene: NA; J gene: TRBJ2-7; CDR3 protein: CAMTGRRSYEQYF; CDR3 DNA: TGTGCCATGACAGGGAGGCGTTCCTACGAGCAGTACTTC
CDR3 length: 13; clone size: many; V gene: TRBV2; D gene: NA; J gene: TRBJ1-1; CDR3 protein: CASSVGGGAEAFF; CDR3 DNA: TGTGCCAGCAGTGTCGGGGGCGGAGCTGAAGCTTTCTTT
CDR3 length: 17; clone size: NA; V gene: TRBV9; D gene: NA; J gene: TRBJ2-6; CDR3 protein: CASSTNSQGYGANVLTF; CDR3 DNA: TGTGCCAGCAGCACGAACAGCCAGGGCTATGGGGCCAACGTCCTGACTTTC
CDR3 length: 17; clone size: NA; V gene: TRBV7-2; D gene: NA; J gene: TRBJ1-5; CDR3 protein: CASSLRYTPGASQPQHF; CDR3 DNA: TGTGCCAGCAGCTTGAGGTACACCCCGGGGGCTAGTCAGCCCCAGCATTTT
CDR3 length: 12; clone size: many; V gene: TRBV2; D gene: NA; J gene: TRBJ2-7; CDR3 protein: CASTRGLNEQYF; CDR3 DNA: TGTGCCAGCACGAGGGGTCTTAACGAGCAGTACTTC
CDR3 length: 15; clone size: few; V gene: TRBV7-2; D gene: NA; J gene: TRBJ2-7; CDR3 protein: CASSLGGGAAYEQYF; CDR3 DNA: TGTGCCAGCAGCTTGGGGGGGGGCGCCGCCTACGAGCAGTACTTC
CDR3 length: 14; clone size: many; V gene: TRBV19; D gene: NA; J gene: TRBJ2-7; CDR3 protein: CASSPGLRAYEQYF; CDR3 DNA: TGTGCCAGTAGTCCGGGACTTCGAGCTTACGAGCAGTACTTC
CDR3 length: 13; clone size: many; V gene: TRBV25-1; D gene: TRBD2; J gene: TRBJ2-7; CDR3 protein: CASRGLSSYEQYF; CDR3 DNA: TGTGCCAGCAGGGGACTAAGCTCCTACGAGCAGTACTTC
CDR3 length: 15; clone size: many; V gene: TRBV2; D gene: TRBD2; J gene: TRBJ2-7; CDR3 protein: CASSDAGLATAEQYF; CDR3 DNA: TGTGCCAGCAGTGACGCCGGACTAGCGACCGCCGAGCAGTACTTC
CDR3 length: 16; clone size: few; V gene: TRBV7-2; D gene: NA; J gene: TRBJ1-1; CDR3 protein: CASSLEGLRGNTEAFF; CDR3 DNA: TGTGCCAGCAGCTTAGAGGGCCTTAGAGGGAACACTGAAGCTTTCTTT
CDR3 length: 15; clone size: NA; V gene: TRBV25-1; D gene: NA; J gene: TRBJ2-5; CDR3 protein: CASSYGRSGQETQYF; CDR3 DNA: TGTGCCAGCAGTTACGGACGGTCTGGACAAGAGACCCAGTACTTC
CDR3 length: 14; clone size: NA; V gene: TRBV24-1; D gene: NA; J gene: TRBJ1-2; CDR3 protein: CATSVLRAAYGYTF; CDR3 DNA: TGTGCCACCAGCGTCCTACGGGCCGCCTATGGCTACACCTTC
CDR3 length: 13; clone size: NA; V gene: TRBV11-2; D gene: NA; J gene: TRBJ1-1; CDR3 protein: CASSLVMDGEAFF; CDR3 DNA: TGTGCCAGCAGCTTAGTAATGGACGGTGAAGCTTTCTTT
CDR3 length: 16; clone size: NA; V gene: TRBV20-1; D gene: TRBD1; J gene: TRBJ2-5; CDR3 protein: CSASLPGRQGDQPQYF; CDR3 DNA: TGCAGTGCTAGCTTACCCGGTAGGCAGGGGGATCAGCCCCAGTACTTC
CDR3 length: 12; clone size: NA; V gene: TRBV7-2; D gene: NA; J gene: TRBJ1-1; CDR3 protein: CASSQGGRGAFF; CDR3 DNA: TGTGCCAGCAGCCAAGGGGGTAGGGGAGCTTTCTTT
CDR3 length: 12; clone size: NA; V gene: TRBV2; D gene: NA; J gene: TRBJ1-4; CDR3 protein: CASSGTGDGLFF; CDR3 DNA: TGTGCCAGCAGTGGCACCGGGGACGGACTGTTTTTT